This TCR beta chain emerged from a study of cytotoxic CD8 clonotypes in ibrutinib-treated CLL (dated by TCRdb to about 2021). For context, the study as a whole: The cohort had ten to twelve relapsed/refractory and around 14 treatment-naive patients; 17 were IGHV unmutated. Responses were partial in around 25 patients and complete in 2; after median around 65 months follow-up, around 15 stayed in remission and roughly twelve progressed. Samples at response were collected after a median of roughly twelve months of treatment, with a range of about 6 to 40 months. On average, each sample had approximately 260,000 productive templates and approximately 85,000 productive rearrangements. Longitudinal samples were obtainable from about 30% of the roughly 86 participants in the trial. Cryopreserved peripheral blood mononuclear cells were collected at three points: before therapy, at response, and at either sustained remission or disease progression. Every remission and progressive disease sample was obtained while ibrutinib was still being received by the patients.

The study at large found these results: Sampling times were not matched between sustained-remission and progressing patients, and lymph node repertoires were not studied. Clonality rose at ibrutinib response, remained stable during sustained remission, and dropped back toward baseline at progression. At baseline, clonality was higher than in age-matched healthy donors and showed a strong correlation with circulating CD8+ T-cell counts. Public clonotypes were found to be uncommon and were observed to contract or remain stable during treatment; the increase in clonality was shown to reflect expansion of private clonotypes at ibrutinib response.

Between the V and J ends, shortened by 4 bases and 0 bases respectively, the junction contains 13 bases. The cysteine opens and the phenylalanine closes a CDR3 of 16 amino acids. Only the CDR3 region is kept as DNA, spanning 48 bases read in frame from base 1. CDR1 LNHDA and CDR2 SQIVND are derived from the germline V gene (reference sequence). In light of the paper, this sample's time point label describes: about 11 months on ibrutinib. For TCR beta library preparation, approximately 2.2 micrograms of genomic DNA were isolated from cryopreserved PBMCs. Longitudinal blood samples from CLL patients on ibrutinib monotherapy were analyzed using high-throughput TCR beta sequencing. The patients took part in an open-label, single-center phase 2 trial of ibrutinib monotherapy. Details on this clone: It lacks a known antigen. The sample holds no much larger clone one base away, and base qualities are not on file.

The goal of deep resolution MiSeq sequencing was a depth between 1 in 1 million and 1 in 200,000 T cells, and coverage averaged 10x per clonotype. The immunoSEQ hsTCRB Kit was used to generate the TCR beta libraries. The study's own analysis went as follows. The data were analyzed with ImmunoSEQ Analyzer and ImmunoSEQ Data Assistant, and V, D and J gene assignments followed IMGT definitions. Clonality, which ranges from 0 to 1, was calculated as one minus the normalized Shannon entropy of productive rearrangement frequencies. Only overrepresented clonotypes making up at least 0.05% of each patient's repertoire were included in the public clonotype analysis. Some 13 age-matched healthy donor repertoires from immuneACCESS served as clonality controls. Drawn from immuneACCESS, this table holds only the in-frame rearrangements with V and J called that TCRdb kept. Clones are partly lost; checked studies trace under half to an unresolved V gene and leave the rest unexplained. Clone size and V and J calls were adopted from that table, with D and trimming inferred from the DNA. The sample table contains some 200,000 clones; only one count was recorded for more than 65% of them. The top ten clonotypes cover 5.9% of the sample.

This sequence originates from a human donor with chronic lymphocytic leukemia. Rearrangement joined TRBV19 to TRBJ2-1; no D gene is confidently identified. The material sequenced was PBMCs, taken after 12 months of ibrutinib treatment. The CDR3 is CASSNPRSSSYNEQFF. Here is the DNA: TGTGCCAGTAGTAACCCCCGATCGAGCTCCTACAATGAGCAGTTCTTC.